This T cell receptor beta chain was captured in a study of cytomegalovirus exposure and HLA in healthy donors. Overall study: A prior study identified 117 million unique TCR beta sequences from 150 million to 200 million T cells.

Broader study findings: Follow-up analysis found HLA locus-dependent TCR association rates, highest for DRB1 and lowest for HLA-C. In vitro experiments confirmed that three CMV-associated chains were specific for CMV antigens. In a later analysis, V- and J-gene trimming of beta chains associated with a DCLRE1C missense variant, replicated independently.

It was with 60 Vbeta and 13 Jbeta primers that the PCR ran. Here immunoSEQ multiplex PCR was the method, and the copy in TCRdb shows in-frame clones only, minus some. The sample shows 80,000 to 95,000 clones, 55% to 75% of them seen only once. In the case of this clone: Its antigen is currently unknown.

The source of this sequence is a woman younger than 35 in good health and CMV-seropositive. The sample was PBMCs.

This CDR3 reads CASSQAGQGNTEAFF. The CDR3 nucleotides read TGTGCCAGCAGCCAGGCCGGCCAGGGTAACACTGAAGCTTTCTTT. The chain has TRBV4-2 and TRBJ1-1, with D possibly being TRBD1 (5 bases). Between the trimmed V and J ends, which lost 3 bases and 2 bases, there was a span of 13 bases. Germline V lookup: CDR1 LGHNA, CDR2 YNFKEQ. This CDR3 has 15 residues.